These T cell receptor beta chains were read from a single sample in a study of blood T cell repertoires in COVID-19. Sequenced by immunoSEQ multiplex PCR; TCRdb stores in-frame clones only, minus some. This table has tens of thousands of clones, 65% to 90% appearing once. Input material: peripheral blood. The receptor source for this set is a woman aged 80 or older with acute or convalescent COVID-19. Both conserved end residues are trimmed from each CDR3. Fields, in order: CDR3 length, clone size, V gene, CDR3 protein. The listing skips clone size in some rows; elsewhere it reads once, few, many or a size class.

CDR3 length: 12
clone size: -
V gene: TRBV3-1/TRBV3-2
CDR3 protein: ASTRTQKNTEAF

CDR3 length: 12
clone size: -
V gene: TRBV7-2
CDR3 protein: ASSLLGSGGPIN

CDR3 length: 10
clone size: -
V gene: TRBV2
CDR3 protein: ASGQLNTEAF

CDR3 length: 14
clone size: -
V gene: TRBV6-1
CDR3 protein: ASSEYSTGGNQPQH

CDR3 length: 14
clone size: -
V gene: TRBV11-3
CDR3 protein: ASSLTGTGTYNEQF

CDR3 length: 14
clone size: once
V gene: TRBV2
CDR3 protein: ASSESEWISGEKLF

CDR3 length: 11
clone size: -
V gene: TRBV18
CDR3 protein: ASSTGGATEAF

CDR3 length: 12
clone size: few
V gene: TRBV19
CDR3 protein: ASTKGTETRTIY

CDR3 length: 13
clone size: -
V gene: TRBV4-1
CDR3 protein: ASSQEGRDNQPQH

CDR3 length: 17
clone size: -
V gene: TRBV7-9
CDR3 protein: ASSLAPGQGTREDQPQH

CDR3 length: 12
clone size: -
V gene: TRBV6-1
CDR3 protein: ASSEFGLNQPQH

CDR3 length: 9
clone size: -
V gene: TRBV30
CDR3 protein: AWSITRGYT

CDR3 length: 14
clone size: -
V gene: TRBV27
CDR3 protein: ASSSGGTALRGPLH

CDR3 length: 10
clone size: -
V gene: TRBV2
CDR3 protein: ASSDDRTEAF

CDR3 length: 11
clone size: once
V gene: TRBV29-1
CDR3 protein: SASGAADYTIY

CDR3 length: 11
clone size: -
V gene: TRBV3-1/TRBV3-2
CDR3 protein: ASSPDGGYGYT

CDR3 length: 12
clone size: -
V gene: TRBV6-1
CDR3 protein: ASASQRAKNIQY

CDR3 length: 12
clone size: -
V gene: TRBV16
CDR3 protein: ASSLDRLNYGYT

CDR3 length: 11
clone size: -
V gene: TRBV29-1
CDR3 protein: SVEWGGGNEQY

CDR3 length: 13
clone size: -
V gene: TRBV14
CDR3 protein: ASSHLGTQNYGYT

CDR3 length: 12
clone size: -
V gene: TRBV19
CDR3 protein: ASSIGGYNYGYT

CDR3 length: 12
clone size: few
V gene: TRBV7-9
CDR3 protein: ASSLVQGNTEAF

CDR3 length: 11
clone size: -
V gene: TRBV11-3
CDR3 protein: ASSSTVNTEAF

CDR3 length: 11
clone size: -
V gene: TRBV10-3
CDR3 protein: ASSAGANEKLF

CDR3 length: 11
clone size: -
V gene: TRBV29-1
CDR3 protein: SVWTGGDYGYT

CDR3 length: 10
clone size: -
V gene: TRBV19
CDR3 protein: ASSLRSGELF

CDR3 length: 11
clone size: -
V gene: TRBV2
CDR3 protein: ASKWQGEQPQH

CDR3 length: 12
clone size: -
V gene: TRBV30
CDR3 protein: AWTFEGQGGGYT

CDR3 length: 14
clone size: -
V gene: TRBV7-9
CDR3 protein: ASSSGSGPISYEQY

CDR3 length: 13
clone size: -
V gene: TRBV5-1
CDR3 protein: ASSSSGTVGLEQY

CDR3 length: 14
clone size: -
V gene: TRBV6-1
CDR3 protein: ASSEPQAGGRNEQY

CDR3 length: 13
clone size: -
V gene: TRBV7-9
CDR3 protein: ASSQGTSAYNEQF

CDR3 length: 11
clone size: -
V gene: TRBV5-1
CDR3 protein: ASSLGGNYGYT

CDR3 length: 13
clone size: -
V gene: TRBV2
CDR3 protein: ASSVTGGLDQPQH

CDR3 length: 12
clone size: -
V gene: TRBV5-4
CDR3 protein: ASSAGGSYNEQF

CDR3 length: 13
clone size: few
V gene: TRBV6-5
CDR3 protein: ASSRLPRGNQPQH

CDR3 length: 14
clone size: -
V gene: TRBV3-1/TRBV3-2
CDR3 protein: ASRQLAGGSTDTQY

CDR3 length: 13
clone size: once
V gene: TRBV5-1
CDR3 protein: ASRLTGKISGELF

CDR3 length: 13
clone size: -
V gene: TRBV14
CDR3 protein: ASSIRTGGPGEQY

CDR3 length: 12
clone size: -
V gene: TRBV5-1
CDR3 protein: ASSLAGITGELF